The source of this T cell receptor (beta chain) is a study of regulatory T cells in long-lasting Graves disease. About this clonotype itself: A much larger clonotype is one base distant, so this may be a read error.

V gave up 8 bases and J gave up 6 bases; unmatched junction bases: 12. This CDR3 spans 16 amino acids. In building TCR beta libraries, iRepertoire HTBI primers were used together with Arm-PCR of CDR3 regions. Each CDR3 protein is one row after TCRdb ran MiXCR on the multiplex PCR reads. The sample consists of fewer than 450,000 distinct CDR3 sequences, roughly 15% of them appearing once. Time point described: newly diagnosed GD, antithyroid drugs for less than 3 months. TCR sequences were obtained from RNA taken from PBMCs. These sequences were also reported in another study, on T cells in Graves' hyperthyroidism and ophthalmopathy. That report adds: The study defined stable Graves' hyperthyroidism as no ophthalmopathy progression within 18 months.

The source material was peripheral blood mononuclear cells (PBMCs), sampled at new diagnosis, from a patient treated with antithyroid drugs. The J gene is TRBJ1-6, the V gene TRBV12-3 or TRBV12-4, with 8 positions matching TRBD1. This clonotype was obtained from a woman aged 40 to 55 with Graves disease. This CDR3 is CASGEGDRGFNSPLHF. Here the CDR3 DNA reads TGTGCCAGCGGTGAAGGTGACAGGGGCTTTAATTCACCCCTCCACTTT.